The 30 T cell receptor beta chains reported below all come from one sample, sequenced in a study of CD8+ T cells in alopecia areata. The sample's treatment: oral pan-JAK inhibitor, 5-10 mg twice daily. Extraction and reverse transcription of RNA yielded cDNA as the sequencing template. Repertoires were generated with immunoSEQ multiplex PCR, while TCRdb's copy carries only in-frame clones and drops some. In the table there are 200,000 to 250,000 clones, approximately 57% of which are singletons. The material sequenced was CD4+ T cells sorted from blood, taken at week 4, from a patient treated with tofacitinib. These receptor sequences come from a human donor with alopecia areata.

The chain is built from TRBV10-3 and TRBJ1-1; D remains ambiguous. Per the germline V gene, CDR1 is ENHRY and CDR2 is SYGVKD. V shed 4 bases and J shed 0 bases, with 9 bases lying between them. The CDR3 is 14 residues long. CDR3 in DNA: TGTGCCATCAGTGGGGCCGCGGTGAACACTGAAGCTTTCTTT. It translates to CAISGAAVNTEAFF.

The rearrangement links TRBV29-1 to TRBJ2-1; D gene unclear. Trimming removed 6 bases from V and 6 bases from J, with 12 bases in between. There are 12 residues in the CDR3. Germline V gene data show CDR1 as SQVTM and CDR2 as ANQGSEA. The CDR3 sequence is CSVRNGINEQFF. DNA of the CDR3: TGCAGCGTGAGGAATGGGATCAATGAGCAGTTCTTC.

V gene TRBV18 combines with J gene TRBJ1-2, with 7 bases that match TRBD1. This CDR3 spans 14 amino acids. Germline V lookup: CDR1 KGHSH, CDR2 LQKENI. V dropped 3 bases and J dropped 5; count of bases not matched to a gene: 6. The CDR3 here is CASSPEVTGYGYTF. In DNA, the CDR3 is TGTGCCAGCTCACCTGAGGTGACAGGGTATGGCTACACCTTC.

This clone was counted a single time. The chain joins TRBV4-3 to TRBJ2-7, with 10 bases fitting TRBD1. This CDR3 comprises 14 residues. Trimming at V came to 4 bases and at J to 5 bases, leaving 5 bases not matched to a gene. CDR1 is LGHNA and CDR2 is YSLEER in the germline V gene. CDR3 sequence reads: CASSLGTGVNEQYF. CDR3 nucleotides: TGCGCCAGCAGCCTTGGGACAGGGGTTAACGAGCAGTACTTC.

This clone was counted a few times. The chain recombines TRBV2 with TRBJ2-1; D is uncertain. The CDR3 has 15 amino acids. Trimming stripped 7 bases from V and 9 bases from J, with 22 bases between. Germline V gene lookup returns CDR1 SNHLY and CDR2 FYNNEI. CDR3 bases: TGTGCCAGCAAGGAAAGGAACTCTCCGGGCGGTGAGCAGTTCTTC. It codes for CASKERNSPGGEQFF.

V is TRBV7-8 and J is TRBJ2-7; 9 nucleotides agree with TRBD1. V gave up 5 bases and J gave up 3 bases; unmatched junction bases: 5. The CDR3 sequence is 14 residues long. Germline V lookup: CDR1 SGHVS, CDR2 FQNEAQ. CDR3 nucleotides: TGTGCCAGCAGCACGACAGGGGGGAACTACGAGCAGTACTTC. Translated: CASSTTGGNYEQYF.

The chain links TRBV27 to TRBJ2-7; D tentatively fits TRBD1 or TRBD2 (6 bases each). Germline V gene lookup returns CDR1 MNHEY and CDR2 SMNVEV (reference sequence). Trimming cost V 5 bases and J 5 bases, with 22 bases left between them. The CDR3 extends over 16 amino acids. CDR3 nucleotides: TGTGCCAGCAGTACCCGGAGGAGGGGGGCTTACGACGAGCAGTACTTC. Amino acid sequence: CASSTRRRGAYDEQYF.

The chain couples TRBV4-1 to TRBJ1-2; 11 positions agree with TRBD1. This CDR3 has 18 residues. Germline V gene sequence: CDR1 MGHRA, CDR2 YSYEKL. With 0 bases clipped from V and 5 bases from J, the junction kept 11 bases outside the gene matches. CDR3: CASSQDPIAGTGGYGYTF. In DNA, the CDR3 is TGCGCCAGCAGCCAAGATCCCATTGCCGGGACAGGGGGTTATGGCTACACCTTC.

The V gene is TRBV9, the J gene TRBJ1-6; no clear D gene. The CDR3 runs 15 residues. V shed 0 bases and J shed 8 bases, with 12 bases lying between them. Germline CDR1 reads SGDLS; CDR2 reads YYNGEE. The DNA for the CDR3 is TGTGCCAGCAGCGTAGGAACGTACTCCGATTCACCCCTCCACTTT. Its protein is CASSVGTYSDSPLHF.

The chain employs TRBV5-6 and TRBJ2-4; 8 nucleotides agree with TRBD1. There are 16 residues in the CDR3. The germline V gene encodes CDR1 SGHDT and CDR2 YYEEEE. The trim removed 0 bases at V and 3 bases at J, leaving 5 bases unmatched. CDR3 sequence: CASSLVDRGVKNIQYF. The CDR3 bases are TGTGCCAGCAGCTTGGTTGACAGGGGTGTCAAAAACATTCAGTACTTC. The variable domain in full, with the rest retrieved from reference TRBV5-6 and TRBJ2-4, is DAGVTQSPTHLIKTRGQQVTLRCSPKSGHDTVSWYQQALGQGPQFIFQYYEEEERQRGNFPDRFSGHQFPNYSSELNVNALLLGDSALYLCASSLVDRGVKNIQYFGAGTRLSVL.

The gene calls are TRBV27 and TRBJ2-5; the match to TRBD1 covers 9 bases. The J segment lost 5 bases and the V segment lost 5 bases, leaving 9 bases of the junction unmatched. The CDR3 runs to 15 residues. Germline values: CDR1 MNHEY, CDR2 SMNVEV (reference sequence). As DNA, the CDR3 is TGTGCCAGCAGTCGATTGGGACAGGGTAGGGAGACCCAGTACTTC. Protein: CASSRLGQGRETQYF.

The rearrangement uses TRBV25-1 and TRBJ1-5; weak D call: TRBD1 (5 bases). The CDR3 runs to 15 residues. Germline V gene lookup returns CDR1 MGHDK and CDR2 SYGVNS. The V end was cut by 2 bases, the J end by 7 bases, with 15 bases between. The CDR3 reads CASSEPGPEGQPQHF. The CDR3 nucleotides read TGTGCCAGCAGTGAACCGGGCCCCGAGGGGCAGCCCCAGCATTTT. Together with reference TRBV25-1 and TRBJ1-5, the CDR3 gives the full variable domain: EADIYQTPRYLVIGTGKKITLECSQTMGHDKMYWYQQDPGMELHLIHYSYGVNSTEKGDLSSESTVSRIRTEHFPLTLESARPSHTSQYLCASSEPGPEGQPQHFGDGTRLSIL.

The table lists this clone with a few counts. The rearrangement joins TRBV29-1 to TRBJ2-7; no firm D call. The V end lost 4 bases, the J end lost 5 bases, and 9 bases lay between the germline ends. Per the germline V gene, CDR1 is SQVTM and CDR2 is ANQGSEA. The CDR3 is 11 amino acids. This chain's CDR3 is CSVVRNNEQYF. As DNA, the CDR3 is TGCAGCGTTGTCAGGAATAACGAGCAGTACTTC.

The chain employs TRBV29-1 and TRBJ1-4; D is ambiguous. Trimming removed 7 bases from V and 6 bases from J, with 12 bases in between. The germline V gene has CDR1 SQVTM and CDR2 ANQGSEA. CDR3 length equals 12 residues. CDR3 nucleotide sequence: TGCAGCGCCAGGTGGGCGGATGAAAAACTGTTTTTT. Translating gives CSARWADEKLFF.

The chain couples TRBV4-3 to TRBJ1-1, with D uncertain. This CDR3 contains 13 residues. V was pared by 4 bases and J by 1 base, with 7 bases between. CDR1 LGHNA and CDR2 YSLEER come from the germline V gene. The CDR3 sequence is CASSRQANTEAFF. CDR3 bases: TGCGCCAGCAGCCGGCAGGCGAACACTGAAGCTTTCTTT.

The chain has TRBV30 and TRBJ1-5, with no clear D. V lost 2 bases and J 6 bases, leaving 11 bases between the germline ends. Germline loops: CDR1 GTSNPN, CDR2 SVGIG (reference sequence). This CDR3 has 13 residues. The CDR3 protein is CAWSRGRTQPQHF. As DNA, the CDR3 is TGTGCCTGGAGTCGAGGCAGGACTCAGCCCCAGCATTTT. Complete variable domain (other parts from reference TRBV30 and TRBJ1-5): SQTIHQWPATLVQPVGSPLSLECTVEGTSNPNLYWYRQAAGRGLQLLFYSVGIGQISSEVPQNLSASRPQDRQFILSSKKLLLSDSGFYLCAWSRGRTQPQHFGDGTRLSIL.

Only one count was recorded for this clone. V gene TRBV29-1 combines with J gene TRBJ2-5, with 7 nucleotides matching TRBD1. Germline V gene sequence: CDR1 SQVTM, CDR2 ANQGSEA. The V gene end was trimmed by 5 bases and the J gene end by 2 bases; junction bases not matched to a gene: 5. The CDR3 extends over 13 amino acids. In DNA form, the CDR3 reads TGCAGCGTTAGGGGACAGTTACAAGAGACCCAGTACTTC. Protein sequence: CSVRGQLQETQYF.

The chain uses TRBV29-1 and TRBJ2-7, with 7 nucleotides matching TRBD1. The CDR3 has 15 amino acids. Germline lookup yields CDR1 SQVTM and CDR2 ANQGSEA. Trimming took 2 bases from V and 3 from J; bases not matched to a gene: 10. DNA of the CDR3: TGCAGCGTTGAAAAACAAGCGTCAGGGGGCTACGAGCAGTACTTC. Its translation is CSVEKQASGGYEQYF.

With respect to this clone: At the DNA level, this CDR3 is encoded by other sequences in the same sample as well. This rearrangement joins TRBV6-5 to TRBJ1-2; 8 bases match TRBD1. The junction had 7 bases not matched to a gene; V was cut back by 5 bases and J by 11 bases. CDR1 MNHEY and CDR2 SVGAGI come from the germline V gene. The CDR3 length is 12 residues. CDR3 amino acids: CASSPGQGRYTF. The CDR3 coding sequence is TGTGCCAGCAGTCCTGGACAGGGAAGATACACCTTC.

The chain combines TRBV6-1 with TRBJ2-5; D ambiguous. Germline assignment: CDR1 MNHNS and CDR2 SASEGT. V lost 4 bases and J lost 5, with 17 bases in between. CDR3 size: 15 residues. The CDR3 loop reads CASSGVSLGLETQYF. In DNA form, the CDR3 reads TGTGCCAGCAGTGGGGTGTCTTTGGGTTTGGAGACCCAGTACTTC.

A single count supports this clone. V usage is TRBV6-1 and J usage is TRBJ2-3; tentatively, D is TRBD2 (5 bases). Trimming left V 4 bases short and J 4 bases short, with 12 bases between. This CDR3 spans 14 amino acids. CDR1 is MNHNS, CDR2 SASEGT, per germline. CDR3 residues: CASSAGNQADTQYF. The CDR3 DNA follows: TGTGCCAGCAGTGCCGGGAATCAAGCAGATACGCAGTATTTT.

This chain joins TRBV5-1 and TRBJ1-6; no reliable D call. The CDR3 length is 14 residues. Trimming took 1 base from V and 7 from J, leaving 9 bases between them. Germline-derived CDR1 and CDR2 are SGHRS and YFSETQ. CDR3 sequence reads: CASSLRSSNSPLHF. The CDR3 nucleotides are TGCGCCAGCAGCTTGCGAAGTAGCAATTCACCCCTCCACTTT.

This clone was observed a handful of times. This chain joins TRBV5-1 and TRBJ2-3; 11 nucleotides line up with TRBD2. CDR1 is SGHRS and CDR2 is YFSETQ in the germline V gene. CDR3 length equals 16 residues. V shed 0 bases, J shed 4 bases, and the junction held 4 bases outside the gene matches. CDR3 sequence: CASSLELAGAADTQYF. CDR3 nucleotides: TGCGCCAGCAGCTTGGAACTAGCGGGGGCGGCAGATACGCAGTATTTT.

The chain combines TRBV7-6 with TRBJ2-3; 7 bases line up with TRBD2. The CDR3 has 14 amino acids. Germline-derived CDR1 and CDR2 are SGHVS and FNYEAQ. J gave up 5 bases and V 5 bases, and 7 bases lay outside the gene matches. The CDR3, as DNA: TGTGCCAGCAGCCCCGGACTAGGCAGAGATACGCAGTATTTT. Translation gives CASSPGLGRDTQYF.

This clone was seen more than once but under ten times. V and J are TRBV9 and TRBJ2-6; D not resolved. The CDR3 totals 14 residues. Trimming left V 7 bases short and J 2 bases short, with 10 bases between. Germline V lookup: CDR1 SGDLS, CDR2 YYNGEE. The CDR3 DNA sequence: TGTGCCAGCGGGGAAAGGGCTGGGGCCAACGTCCTGACTTTC. Translating gives CASGERAGANVLTF.

The chain links TRBV29-1 to TRBJ2-2; possible D gene TRBD2, 5 bases. Trimming left V 5 bases short and J 5 bases short, with 9 bases between. Per germline, CDR1 SQVTM and CDR2 ANQGSEA. The CDR3 loop spans 12 amino acids. The CDR3 sequence is CSVKQRTGELFF. CDR3 sequence (DNA): TGCAGCGTTAAACAGCGGACCGGGGAGCTGTTTTTT.

This clone was counted only a few times. This chain links TRBV6-4 with TRBJ1-1, with D perhaps matching TRBD1 (5 bases). CDR3 length: 13 residues. Germline V gene data show CDR1 as MRHNA and CDR2 as SNTAGT. V was trimmed by 6 bases and J by 0 bases, leaving 8 bases between them. The chain's CDR3 is CASRRQLNTEAFF. DNA of the CDR3: TGTGCCAGCAGGAGACAGTTGAACACTGAAGCTTTCTTT.

The chain joins TRBV30 to TRBJ2-1, with 8 bases that match TRBD1. Germline V gene sequence: CDR1 GTSNPN, CDR2 SVGIG (reference sequence). V lost 1 base to trimming and J lost 9 bases; unmatched junction nucleotides: 8. The CDR3 length is 14 residues. The CDR3, as DNA: TGTGCCTGGAGTGCTGGACAGGGATCTAGTGAGCAGTTCTTC. Its protein is CAWSAGQGSSEQFF. The full variable domain, rest sourced from reference TRBV30 and TRBJ2-1, is SQTIHQWPATLVQPVGSPLSLECTVEGTSNPNLYWYRQAAGRGLQLLFYSVGIGQISSEVPQNLSASRPQDRQFILSSKKLLLSDSGFYLCAWSAGQGSSEQFFGPGTRLTVL.

V usage is TRBV12-5 and J usage is TRBJ2-3; D might be TRBD1 (6 bases). This CDR3 comprises 16 residues. Germline CDR1 and CDR2: LGHNT and FRNRAP. The CDR3 coding sequence is TGTGGAAGCTCCCTTGGGCTAGTAAGGGGGACAGATACGCAGTATTTT. Protein product: CGSSLGLVRGTDTQYF.

This chain connects TRBV6-5 to TRBJ1-2; D is undetermined. V was trimmed by 0 bases and J by 4 bases, leaving 12 bases between them. The CDR3 length is 15 residues. Germline CDR1 reads MNHEY; CDR2 reads SVGAGI. CDR3 region: CASSYSSQLTYGYTF. The CDR3 DNA reads TGTGCCAGCAGTTACTCATCCCAGCTAACCTATGGCTACACCTTC.